These 10 T cell receptor beta chains were all obtained from the same sample, sequenced in a study of blood T cell repertoires in COVID-19. Profiled with immunoSEQ multiplex PCR; TCRdb holds only in-frame clones, not every one. Among 150,000 to 200,000 clones listed, 84% were seen once. The specimen sequenced was PBMCs or T cells enriched from blood (not recorded which). These receptors all stem from a woman aged 30 to 39 who had been exposed to COVID-19.

This sequence joins TRBV4-3 and TRBJ1-2; possible D gene TRBD1, 6 bases. The CDR3 is 15 amino acids. V was pared by 0 bases and J by 8 bases, with 16 bases between. Germline V gene data show CDR1 as LGHNA and CDR2 as YSLEER. DNA for the CDR3: TGCGCCAGCAGCCAAGAATTGACAGGTTCTAGGGGCTACACCTTC. This codes for CASSQELTGSRGYTF.

The CDR3 region is CASSPDRAYNSPLHF. As DNA, the CDR3 is TGTGCCAGCAGCCCCGACAGGGCTTATAATTCACCCCTCCACTTT. The V and J genes are TRBV6-5 and TRBJ1-6, with 7 bases matching TRBD1. Trimming took 6 bases from V and 4 from J; bases not matched to a gene: 6. The germline V gene encodes CDR1 MNHEY and CDR2 SVGAGI. CDR3 length: 15 residues.

The chain combines TRBV9 with TRBJ2-1; TRBD1 matches at 9 bases. The V gene end was trimmed by 5 bases and the J gene end by 8 bases; junction bases not matched to a gene: 8. The germline CDR1 and CDR2 sequences are SGDLS and YYNGEE. This CDR3 is built from 14 residues. This CDR3 is CASSNTTGGYEQFF. Here the CDR3 DNA reads TGTGCCAGCAGTAATACGACAGGGGGGTATGAGCAGTTCTTC.

This clone has more than one count but fewer than ten. The chain links TRBV5-1 to TRBJ2-1; D is perhaps TRBD2 (5 bases). The germline V and J ends were trimmed by 6 bases and 0 bases, with 16 bases remaining between them. This CDR3 region has 16 residues. The germline CDR1 and CDR2 sequences are SGHRS and YFSETQ. This CDR3 is CASTPEGAHSYNEQFF. The DNA of the CDR3 is TGCGCCAGCACCCCCGAGGGAGCGCACTCCTACAATGAGCAGTTCTTC.

For the CDR3, the DNA is TGCGCCAGCAGCCTTATACAGGGCGTGGAGCCCCAGCATTTT. Its protein product is CASSLIQGVEPQHF. The chain links TRBV4-1 to TRBJ1-5, with a weak D call TRBD1 (6 bases). CDR1 is MGHRA and CDR2 is YSYEKL in the germline V gene. This CDR3 is built from 14 residues. The V end was cut by 4 bases, the J end by 8 bases, with 15 bases between.

The chain employs TRBV2 and TRBJ2-1; 11 nucleotides align to TRBD2. Looked up from germline, CDR1 is SNHLY and CDR2 is FYNNEI. J lost 4 bases, V lost 7 bases, and 12 bases had no gene match. The CDR3 runs to 17 residues. The CDR3, as DNA: TGTGCCAGCACCACTAGCGGGGGACCCTCCGTATACAATGAGCAGTTCTTC. It codes for CASTTSGGPSVYNEQFF.

The CDR3 protein is CASSLRDRGPEAFF. For the CDR3, the DNA is TGTGCCAGCAGCCTCCGGGACAGGGGCCCTGAAGCTTTCTTT. The rearrangement uses TRBV11-2 and TRBJ1-1; 10 bases agree with TRBD1. Per germline, CDR1 SGHAT and CDR2 FQNNGV. The CDR3 contains 14 residues. V shed 5 bases, J shed 6 bases, and the junction held 6 bases outside the gene matches.

CDR3 amino acids: CASSLLRGVSTDTQYF. The CDR3 DNA sequence: TGTGCCAGCAGCTTGTTGCGGGGGGTAAGCACAGATACGCAGTATTTT. The chain employs TRBV5-8 and TRBJ2-3, with TRBD2 identical over 8 bases. Germline V gives CDR1 SGHTS, CDR2 YDEGEE. This CDR3 is 16 amino acids long. The V and J ends lost 1 base and 0 bases, in that order; junction bases with no gene match: 4. Looking up the rest from reference TRBV5-8 and TRBJ2-3 gives the full variable domain: EAGVTQSPTHLIKTRGQQATLRCSPISGHTSVYWYQQALGLGLQFLLWYDEGEERNRGNFPPRFSGRQFPNYSSELNVNALELEDSALYLCASSLLRGVSTDTQYFGPGTRLTVL.

This chain connects TRBV5-5 to TRBJ1-4; the D is unclear. Germline CDR1 is SGHKS and CDR2 is YYEKEE (reference sequence). Trimming took off 2 bases at V and 7 bases at J, with 12 bases between the two ends. This CDR3 has 14 residues. The CDR3 sequence is CASSLEGASEKLFF. The DNA of the CDR3 is TGTGCCAGCAGCTTAGAGGGTGCGAGTGAAAAACTGTTTTTT. The full variable domain, rest sourced from reference TRBV5-5 and TRBJ1-4, is DAGVTQSPTHLIKTRGQQVTLRCSPISGHKSVSWYQQVLGQGPQFIFQYYEKEERGRGNFPDRFSARQFPNYSSELNVNALLLGDSALYLCASSLEGASEKLFFGSGTQLSVL.

V is TRBV12-5 and J is TRBJ1-1; 8 nucleotides line up with TRBD1. CDR1 is LGHNT and CDR2 is FRNRAP in the germline V gene. The trim removed 1 base at V and 9 bases at J, leaving 7 bases unmatched. The CDR3 sequence is 14 residues long. CDR3 region: CASGLAPAGGKAFF. The CDR3 coding sequence is TGTGCTAGTGGTTTGGCCCCGGCAGGGGGCAAAGCTTTCTTT.